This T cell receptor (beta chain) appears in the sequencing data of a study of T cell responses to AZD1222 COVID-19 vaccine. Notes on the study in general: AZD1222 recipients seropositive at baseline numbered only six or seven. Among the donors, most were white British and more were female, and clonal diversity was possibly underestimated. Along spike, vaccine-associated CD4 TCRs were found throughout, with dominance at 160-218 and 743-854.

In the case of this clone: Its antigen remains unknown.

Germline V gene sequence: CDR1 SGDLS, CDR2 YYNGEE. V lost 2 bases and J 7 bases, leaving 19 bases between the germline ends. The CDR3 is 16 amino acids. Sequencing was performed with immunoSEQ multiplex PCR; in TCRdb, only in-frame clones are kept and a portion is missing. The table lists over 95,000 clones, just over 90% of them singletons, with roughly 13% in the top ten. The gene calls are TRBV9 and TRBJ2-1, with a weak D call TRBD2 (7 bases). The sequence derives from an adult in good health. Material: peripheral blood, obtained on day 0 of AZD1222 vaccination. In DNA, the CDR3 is TGTGCCAGCAGCGTGGGCGGCGGGGGCCCGGGGAATGAGCAGTTCTTC. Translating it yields CASSVGGGGPGNEQFF.